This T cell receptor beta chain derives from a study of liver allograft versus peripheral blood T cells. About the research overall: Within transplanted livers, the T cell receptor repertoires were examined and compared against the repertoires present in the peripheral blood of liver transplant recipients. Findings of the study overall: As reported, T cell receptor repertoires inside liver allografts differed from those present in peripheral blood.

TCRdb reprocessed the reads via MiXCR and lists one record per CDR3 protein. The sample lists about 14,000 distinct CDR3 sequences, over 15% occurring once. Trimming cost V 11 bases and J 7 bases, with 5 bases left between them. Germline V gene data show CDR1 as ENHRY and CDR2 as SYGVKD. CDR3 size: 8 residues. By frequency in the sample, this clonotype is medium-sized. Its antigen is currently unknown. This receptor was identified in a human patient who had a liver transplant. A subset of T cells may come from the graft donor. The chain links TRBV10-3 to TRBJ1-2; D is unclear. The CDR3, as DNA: TGTGCCGCAGGTGGCTACACCTTC. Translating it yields CAAGGYTF.